The entry that follows covers one T cell receptor beta chain sequence. This record comes from a study of blood T cell repertoires in COVID-19. Study at large: Both acute and convalescent COVID-19 samples were obtained from the United States, Italy and Spain. PBMCs, B-cell-depleted T cells, or T cells provided the cDNA or gDNA that made up the material.

As handled by the study authors: Nucleated cell number was recorded as an estimate derived from reference gene primer amplification. Profiling relied on immunoSEQ multiplex PCR, and the TCRdb table lists in-frame clones only, not all of them. That table gives V, J and clone size, and the DNA gave D and trimming. The sample includes 200,000 to 300,000 clones, under 90% of them seen just once. The material sequenced was peripheral blood. This TCR was sampled from a man aged 60-69 years with acute or convalescent COVID-19.

The chain's CDR3 is CASSPPYGTGGKGYTF. Here the CDR3 DNA reads TGTGCCAGCAGCCCCCCCTACGGGACCGGGGGAAAGGGCTACACCTTC. The chain joins TRBV3-1 (or the pseudogene TRBV3-2) to TRBJ1-2, with D perhaps TRBD1 (5 bases). The CDR3 consists of 16 residues. The V end was cut by 4 bases, the J end by 8 bases, with 23 bases between. In germline, CDR1 is LGHDT, CDR2 YNNKEL (reference sequence).